This is a list of T cell receptor beta chains from one sample in a study of CXCR3-negative and CXCR3-positive naive CD8 T cells. TCRdb re-called the 5' RACE reads and gives one entry per CDR3 protein, without DNA. The sample has 150,000 or so distinct CDR3 sequences. The sample taken for sequencing was naive CXCR3+ CD8+ T cells from blood. The receptors were gathered from a human donor in good health. Some clones in this sample may be carry-over from other donors' samples. CDR3s include the opening cysteine and the closing phenylalanine or tryptophan.

v_call: TRBV29-1
cdr3_length: 15
j_call: TRBJ2-7
cdr3_aa: CSVEGDRQGVHEQYF

v_call: TRBV7-9
cdr3_length: 18
j_call: TRBJ2-7
cdr3_aa: CASSSSSDWREVPYEQYF

v_call: TRBV9
cdr3_length: 14
j_call: TRBJ2-7
cdr3_aa: CASTPGTTSYEQYF

v_call: TRBV7-8
cdr3_length: 14
j_call: TRBJ1-4
cdr3_aa: CASSLTGPGEKLSF

v_call: TRBV7-9
cdr3_length: 15
j_call: TRBJ2-7
cdr3_aa: CASSRTGTTFYEQYF

v_call: TRBV20-1
cdr3_length: 15
j_call: TRBJ1-4
cdr3_aa: CSARDETATNEKLFF

v_call: TRBV13
cdr3_length: 15
j_call: TRBJ1-3
cdr3_aa: CASSTGQGAGNTIYF

v_call: TRBV29-1
cdr3_length: 13
j_call: TRBJ2-7
cdr3_aa: CSVGTVSSYEQYF

v_call: TRBV29-1
cdr3_length: 16
j_call: TRBJ2-1
cdr3_aa: CSAWPYVVREGDEQFF

v_call: TRBV11-3
cdr3_length: 16
j_call: TRBJ2-2
cdr3_aa: CASSPGQGRDTGEPFF

v_call: TRBV4-1
cdr3_length: 15
j_call: TRBJ2-1
cdr3_aa: CASSQVEATATEQFF

v_call: TRBV9
cdr3_length: 15
j_call: TRBJ1-2
cdr3_aa: CASSVFSSSNYGYTF

v_call: TRBV7-9
cdr3_length: 13
j_call: TRBJ1-2
cdr3_aa: CASSLGGNGGYTF

v_call: TRBV28
cdr3_length: 15
j_call: TRBJ1-5
cdr3_aa: CASSSPGGGNQPQHF

v_call: TRBV5-6
cdr3_length: 17
j_call: TRBJ2-1
cdr3_aa: CASSSSGDPGSYNEQFF

v_call: TRBV24-1
cdr3_length: 18
j_call: TRBJ2-1
cdr3_aa: CATSDRLAGAYSYNEQFF

v_call: TRBV29-1
cdr3_length: 15
j_call: TRBJ1-2
cdr3_aa: CSVEDGAAEHYGYTF

v_call: TRBV28
cdr3_length: 17
j_call: TRBJ2-5
cdr3_aa: CASSKSLGDRLQETQYF

v_call: TRBV19
cdr3_length: 13
j_call: TRBJ2-7
cdr3_aa: CASSIGSTAEQYF

v_call: TRBV28
cdr3_length: 15
j_call: TRBJ2-7
cdr3_aa: CASTFMRGSSYEQYF

v_call: TRBV29-1
cdr3_length: 14
j_call: TRBJ2-1
cdr3_aa: CSVLGGAVGYEQFF

v_call: TRBV28
cdr3_length: 14
j_call: TRBJ2-1
cdr3_aa: CASTTAGGPYEQFF

v_call: TRBV10-3
cdr3_length: 14
j_call: TRBJ2-7
cdr3_aa: CATGPIATAYEQYF

v_call: TRBV19
cdr3_length: 12
j_call: TRBJ2-7
cdr3_aa: CASKGSIHEQYF

v_call: TRBV11-2
cdr3_length: 13
j_call: TRBJ2-7
cdr3_aa: CASSLFVSDEQYF

v_call: TRBV12-5
cdr3_length: 13
j_call: TRBJ1-2
cdr3_aa: CASGFAAGLGYTF

v_call: TRBV29-1
cdr3_length: 11
j_call: TRBJ2-1
cdr3_aa: CSAEKGNEQFF